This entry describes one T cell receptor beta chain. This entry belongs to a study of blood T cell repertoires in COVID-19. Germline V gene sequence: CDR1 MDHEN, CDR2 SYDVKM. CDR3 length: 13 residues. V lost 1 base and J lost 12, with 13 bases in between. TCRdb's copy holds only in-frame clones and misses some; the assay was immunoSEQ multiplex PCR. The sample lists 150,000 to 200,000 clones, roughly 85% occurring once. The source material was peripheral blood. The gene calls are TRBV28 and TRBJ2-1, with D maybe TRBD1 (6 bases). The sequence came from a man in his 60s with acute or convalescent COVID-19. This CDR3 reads CASSLSAGVVQFF. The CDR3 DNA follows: TGTGCCAGCAGTTTATCGGCAGGGGTGGTGCAGTTCTTC. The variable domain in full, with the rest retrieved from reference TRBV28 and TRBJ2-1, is DVKVTQSSRYLVKRTGEKVFLECVQDMDHENMFWYRQDPGLGLRLIYFSYDVKMKEKGDIPEGYSVSREKKERFSLILESASTNQTSMYLCASSLSAGVVQFFGPGTRLTVL.